A single sample gave rise to the 8 T cell receptor beta chains below, sequenced in a study of shared clonotypes between healthy human individuals. The assay was immunoSEQ multiplex PCR, and TCRdb's table has in-frame clones only and misses some. Of about half a million clones in the sample, approximately 85% are singletons; the top ten hold around 13%. The sample taken for sequencing was PBMCs. The receptors shown here come from a woman aged 40 to 49 in good health. Some clones in this sample may be carry-over from other donors' samples.

J is TRBJ1-2 and V is TRBV28, with TRBD1 matching over 8 bases. V lost 5 bases, J lost 7 bases, and 6 bases stayed unmatched. Germline CDR1 MDHEN, CDR2 SYDVKM. CDR3 size: 13 residues. CDR3 nucleotides: TGTGCCAGCAGTCCAGGGGGCGATCGTGGCTACACCTTC. Translated, it gives CASSPGGDRGYTF.

This clone was counted a few times. The V call is TRBV7-3, the J call TRBJ2-3; perhaps TRBD2 as D (7 bases). Germline V gives CDR1 SGHTA, CDR2 FQGTGA. This CDR3 contains 18 residues. V was trimmed by 0 bases and J by 5 bases, leaving 21 bases between them. In DNA, the CDR3 is TGTGCCAGCAGCTTAACGGGGGCGGGAGCAGGGGTAGAAGATACGCAGTATTTT. Its translation is CASSLTGAGAGVEDTQYF.

The rearrangement joins TRBV4-3 to TRBJ1-5, with D hard to call. The CDR3 is made up of 15 amino acids. V was cut by 0 bases and J by 1 base, with 7 bases left in between. Germline V CDR1 and CDR2: LGHNA, YSLEER. The CDR3 DNA follows: TGCGCCAGCAGCCAAGATTCGCGGAGCAATCAGCCCCAGCATTTT. It codes for CASSQDSRSNQPQHF.

This chain joins TRBV7-9 and TRBJ1-4; D perhaps matches TRBD1 (6 bases). V was trimmed by 3 bases and J by 0 bases, leaving 14 bases between them. The CDR3 runs 17 residues. CDR1 is SEHNR and CDR2 is FQNEAQ in the germline V gene (reference sequence). CDR3 DNA sequence: TGTGCCAGCAGCTTGGGCAGGGGCTATGCAACTAATGAAAAACTGTTTTTT. Its translation: CASSLGRGYATNEKLFF.

This clone has more than one count but fewer than ten. The chain couples TRBV28 to TRBJ2-7; 9 positions agree with TRBD1. CDR1 MDHEN and CDR2 SYDVKM come from the germline V gene. Losses at the gene ends were 5 bases for V and 3 bases for J; bases not matched to a gene: 5. The CDR3 is 14 amino acids. The CDR3 spells CASSPPDRGYEQYF. CDR3 coding DNA: TGTGCCAGCAGTCCGCCGGACAGGGGCTACGAGCAGTACTTC.

In the case of this clone: At one boundary the junction diverges from the germline segment, which might be a read error. V and J are TRBV28 and TRBJ2-7; D may be TRBD2 (6 bases). This CDR3 spans 8 amino acids. Germline V gene data show CDR1 as MDHEN and CDR2 as SYDVKM. For the CDR3, the DNA is TGTGCCAGCAGGCGGGGCGGCTTC. This sequence encodes CASRRGGF.

This clone has only a few counts. The rearrangement uses TRBV29-1 and TRBJ1-4; no firm D call. This CDR3 has 13 residues. V was clipped by 4 bases and J by 3 bases, with 9 bases between them. Germline-derived CDR1 and CDR2 are SQVTM and ANQGSEA. This CDR3 is CSVGGSPNEKLFF. DNA for the CDR3: TGCAGCGTTGGAGGCAGTCCTAATGAAAAACTGTTTTTT.

This clone was picked up one time. V usage is TRBV18 and J usage is TRBJ2-1; TRBD2 might be the D (6 bases). V was trimmed by 1 base and J by 4 bases, leaving 14 bases between them. CDR3 length equals 16 residues. Per the germline V gene, CDR1 is KGHSH and CDR2 is LQKENI. The CDR3 coding sequence is TGTGCCAGCTCACCACTTCCTAGCGCCGTATACAATGAGCAGTTCTTC. Translation: CASSPLPSAVYNEQFF.